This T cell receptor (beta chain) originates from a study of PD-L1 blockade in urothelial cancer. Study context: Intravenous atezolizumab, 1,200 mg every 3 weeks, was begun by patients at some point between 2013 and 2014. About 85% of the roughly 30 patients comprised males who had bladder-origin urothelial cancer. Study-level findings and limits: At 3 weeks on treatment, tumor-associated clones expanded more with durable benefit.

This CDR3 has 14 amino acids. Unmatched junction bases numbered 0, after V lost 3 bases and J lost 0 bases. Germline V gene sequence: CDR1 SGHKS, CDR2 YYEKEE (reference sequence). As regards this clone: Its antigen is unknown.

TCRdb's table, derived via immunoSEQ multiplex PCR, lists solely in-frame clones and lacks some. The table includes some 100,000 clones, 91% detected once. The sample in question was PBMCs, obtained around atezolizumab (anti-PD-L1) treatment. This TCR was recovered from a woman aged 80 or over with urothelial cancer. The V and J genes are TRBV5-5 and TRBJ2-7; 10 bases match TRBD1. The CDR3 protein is CASSWTGGSYEQYF. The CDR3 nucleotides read TGTGCCAGCAGCTGGACAGGGGGCTCCTACGAGCAGTACTTC.